The rows below give T cell receptor beta chains drawn from one sample of a study of T cell repertoires in cytomegalovirus infection. In TCRdb, the reads were re-called with MiXCR into one record per CDR3 protein. In the table there are 150,000 to 200,000 distinct CDR3 sequences, 25% to 30% of which are singletons. Sequencing was done on a sample of PBMCs. Receptors originate from a human donor in good health (CMV status not recorded). Some clones in this sample may be carry-over from other donors' samples. The CDR3 runs from the conserved cysteine through the conserved F or W. D genes are given only for firm matches. Only some rows state a clone size, as once, few, many or a class for expanded clones.

DNA,CDR3,V,size,J,D
TGTGCCAGCAGTCCGAGCGGAGTCAATGAGCAGTTCTTC,CASSPSGVNEQFF,TRBV6-1,.,TRBJ2-1,.
TGCGCCAGCAGCCAAACAATGGAAATATTAGACGGCTACACCTTC,CASSQTMEILDGYTF,TRBV4-3,few,TRBJ1-2,.
TGTGCCAGCAGCTCCATGGGCCTGGGGGAGACCCAGTACTTC,CASSSMGLGETQYF,TRBV7-3,.,TRBJ2-5,.
TGCAGCGCCGCACAGGGCTTGAACACTGAAGCTTTCTTT,CSAAQGLNTEAFF,TRBV29-1,.,TRBJ1-1,.
TGTGCCAGCAGTGAATATCAGGGAGGGGTTTCCGGGGAGCTGTTTTTT,CASSEYQGGVSGELFF,TRBV25-1,.,TRBJ2-2,TRBD2
TGTGCCAGCAGTTCGAACAGGGAGGGCAATCAGCCCCAGCATTTT,CASSSNREGNQPQHF,TRBV12-3/TRBV12-4,many,TRBJ1-5,.
TGCAGTGCTAGACTAGCGGACAATGAGCAGTTCTTC,CSARLADNEQFF,TRBV20-1,.,TRBJ2-1,TRBD2
TGCAGCGTTGAGCTACAGGGGAAGACTGAAGCTTTCTTT,CSVELQGKTEAFF,TRBV29-1,.,TRBJ1-1,TRBD1
TGTGCCAGCAGTCCCCAAGGCACTAACTATGGCTACACCTTC,CASSPQGTNYGYTF,TRBV12-3/TRBV12-4,many,TRBJ1-2,.
TGTGCCAGCAGCTCGGGGACTAGCGGGGGTCGAAATGAGCAGTTCTTC,CASSSGTSGGRNEQFF,TRBV7-3,few,TRBJ2-1,TRBD2
TGTGCCAGCAGCTCAGTGCGGGTTTCGGAGCAGTACTTC,CASSSVRVSEQYF,TRBV7-8,many,TRBJ2-7,.
TGCAGTCGGGGGGCAAAGGGGACTGAAGCTTTCTTT,CSRGAKGTEAFF,TRBV20-1,.,TRBJ1-1,.
TGTGCCAGCAGCTTAGTTACGCCTCCGGTCTCCAATGAGCAGTTCTTC,CASSLVTPPVSNEQFF,TRBV7-9,few,TRBJ2-1,.
TGTGCCAGCAGCAAAGATACTAGCGGGGCCTACGAGCAGTACTTC,CASSKDTSGAYEQYF,TRBV7-2,.,TRBJ2-7,TRBD2
TGTGCCAGCAGTATAAAACAGGGGGAGGATGAAAAACTGTTTTTT,CASSIKQGEDEKLFF,TRBV7-9,many,TRBJ1-4,TRBD1
TGCAGCGTGACCCGGGGGAGCACAGATACGCAGTATTTT,CSVTRGSTDTQYF,TRBV29-1,.,TRBJ2-3,.
TGTGCCAGCAGTGAAGCCCCCCAGGCTTTAGACTCCTACGAGCAGTACTTC,CASSEAPQALDSYEQYF,TRBV2,.,TRBJ2-7,.
TGCAGCGCCGGAGAAGGGACTAGCTCTGAAGCTTTCTTT,CSAGEGTSSEAFF,TRBV29-1,.,TRBJ1-1,.
TGTGCCTGGAGTTCCAGCGGGGCCATATACAATGAGCAGTTCTTC,CAWSSSGAIYNEQFF,TRBV30,.,TRBJ2-1,TRBD2
TGCGCCAGCAGCTTGGTATTTGAGGCGGAGCAGTACTTC,CASSLVFEAEQYF,TRBV5-1,.,TRBJ2-7,.
TGTGCCAGCAGGCCTATGCCAGATACGCAGTATTTT,CASRPMPDTQYF,TRBV7-9,.,TRBJ2-3,.
TGCGCCAGCAGCGAGGACAACTATGGCTACACCTTC,CASSEDNYGYTF,TRBV5-1,.,TRBJ1-2,.
TGTGCCAGCAGCTCGGGCAGAGGGGAGACCCAGTACTTC,CASSSGRGETQYF,TRBV7-6,few,TRBJ2-5,.
TGTGCCAGCGGCCCTTTTGCGGAGCAGTACTTC,CASGPFAEQYF,TRBV6-2/TRBV6-3,.,TRBJ2-7,.
TGTGCCAGCAGCTTTCACGGGGCAAACACCGGGGAGCTGTTTTTT,CASSFHGANTGELFF,TRBV11-2,few,TRBJ2-2,.
TGTGCCAGCAGCTTGAGGACAGGCGTCTTGAACACTGAAGCTTTCTTT,CASSLRTGVLNTEAFF,TRBV5-6,many,TRBJ1-1,TRBD1
TGTGCCAGCAGCCAAGAAGGAGGTAGCGGGGGCGATCGGGCCCAGTACTTC,CASSQEGGSGGDRAQYF,TRBV3-1,.,TRBJ2-5,TRBD2
TGTGCCAGCAGCTTTGCAAACGGTGAGGGAGAGACCCAGTACTTC,CASSFANGEGETQYF,TRBV7-6,.,TRBJ2-5,.
TGTGCCAGCAGCCCCGATGAGCAGTTCTTC,CASSPDEQFF,TRBV12-3/TRBV12-4,few,TRBJ2-1,.
TGTGCCAGTAGTATAGGGACGGCTCAAGAGACCCAGTACTTC,CASSIGTAQETQYF,TRBV19,.,TRBJ2-5,.
TGTGCCAGCAGCTTAAGCCTTGGGACTCCCCAAGGGGCTAATGAAAAACTGTTTTTT,CASSLSLGTPQGANEKLFF,TRBV7-3,few,TRBJ1-4,.
TGTGCCAGCAGTCGCGCAGCGGGGGGGAGAGAGACCCAGTACTTC,CASSRAAGGRETQYF,TRBV11-2,few,TRBJ2-5,TRBD2
TGTGCCAGCAGCTTAGAGGGGACAGCTAATTCACCCCTCCACTTT,CASSLEGTANSPLHF,TRBV11-2,.,TRBJ1-6,TRBD1
TGTGCCAGCACCATTTCCACTGGTCCCGCTGGGGACTATGGCTACACCTTC,CASTISTGPAGDYGYTF,TRBV7-2,many,TRBJ1-2,.
TGCAGTGCTCTCAAACCGGGACCGCAAGAGACCCAGTACTTC,CSALKPGPQETQYF,TRBV20-1,few,TRBJ2-5,.
TGTGCCAGCAGTTACTCGGGGGTAGGTCAGCCCCAGCATTTT,CASSYSGVGQPQHF,TRBV6-2/TRBV6-3,.,TRBJ1-5,.
TGTGCCAGCAGTTTAGGCCAGGGGGCGCTTTTTAACAATCAGCCCCAGCATTTT,CASSLGQGALFNNQPQHF,TRBV12-3/TRBV12-4,once,TRBJ1-5,TRBD1
TGTGCCAGCAGTTTGACAGGCGGGGCCTACGAGCAGTACTTC,CASSLTGGAYEQYF,TRBV12-3/TRBV12-4,.,TRBJ2-7,.
TGTGCCTGGAGTGTAGGGCAGAGCTTTTACAATGAGCAGTTCTTC,CAWSVGQSFYNEQFF,TRBV30,.,TRBJ2-1,.
TGTGCCATCAGTGTGGGGACTAGCGGGGGCAATGAGCAGTTCTTC,CAISVGTSGGNEQFF,TRBV10-3,.,TRBJ2-1,TRBD2
TGCAGCCTTGGGACAGGTGAAGATGGCTACACCTTC,CSLGTGEDGYTF,TRBV29-1,few,TRBJ1-2,TRBD1
TGTGCCACCAGCGGCTCCGGGACAGGGGCTTGGAAGCAGTACTTC,CATSGSGTGAWKQYF,TRBV15,few,TRBJ2-7,TRBD1
TGTGCCAGCACCGAAACAGGGGTTGGGGCGGGAACTGAAGCTTTCTTT,CASTETGVGAGTEAFF,TRBV28,.,TRBJ1-1,TRBD1
TGTGCCAGCAGTTTGGGGGCAGGGCGGAACACTGAAGCTTTCTTT,CASSLGAGRNTEAFF,TRBV12-3/TRBV12-4,many,TRBJ1-1,.
TGTGCCAGCAGTTCGACAGGTCTCTCAGAGACCCAGTACTTC,CASSSTGLSETQYF,TRBV2,few,TRBJ2-5,.
TGTGCCAGCAGCTTTGGACAGTCCTACGAGCAGTACTTC,CASSFGQSYEQYF,TRBV11-2,.,TRBJ2-7,.
TGTGCCAGCAGCGGGACATTCATGAACACTGAAGCTTTCTTT,CASSGTFMNTEAFF,TRBV6-1,few,TRBJ1-1,.
TGTGCCAGCAGCCCCAGCCAAGAGACCCAGTACTTC,CASSPSQETQYF,TRBV7-2,many,TRBJ2-5,.
TGTGCCAGCAGTTTTAACATGAACACTGAAGCTTTCTTT,CASSFNMNTEAFF,TRBV6-4,few,TRBJ1-1,.